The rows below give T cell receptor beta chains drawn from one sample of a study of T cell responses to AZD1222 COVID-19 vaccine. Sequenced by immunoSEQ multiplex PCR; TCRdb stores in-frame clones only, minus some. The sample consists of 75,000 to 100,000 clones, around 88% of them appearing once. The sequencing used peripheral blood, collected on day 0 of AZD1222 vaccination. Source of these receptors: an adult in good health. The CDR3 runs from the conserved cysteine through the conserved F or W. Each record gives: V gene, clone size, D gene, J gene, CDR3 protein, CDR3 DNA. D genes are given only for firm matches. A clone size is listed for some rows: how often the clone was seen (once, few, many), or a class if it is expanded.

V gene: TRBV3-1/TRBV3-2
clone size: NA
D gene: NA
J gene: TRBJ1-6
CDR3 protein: CASSQGSSSYNSPLHF
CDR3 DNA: TGTGCCAGCAGCCAAGGCAGTAGCTCCTATAATTCACCCCTCCACTTT

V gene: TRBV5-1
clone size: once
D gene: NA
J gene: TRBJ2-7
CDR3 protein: CASSLVEGGEQYF
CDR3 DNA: TGCGCCAGCAGCTTGGTGGAGGGCGGGGAGCAGTACTTC

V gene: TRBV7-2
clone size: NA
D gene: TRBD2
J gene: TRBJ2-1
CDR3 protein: CASSVRGTSGGYNEQFF
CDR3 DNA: TGTGCCAGCAGCGTACGAGGGACTAGCGGGGGATACAATGAGCAGTTCTTC

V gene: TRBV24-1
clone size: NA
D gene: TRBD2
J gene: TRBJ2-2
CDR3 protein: CATSDFAGLDTGELFF
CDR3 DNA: TGTGCCACCAGTGACTTTGCGGGACTAGACACCGGGGAGCTGTTTTTT

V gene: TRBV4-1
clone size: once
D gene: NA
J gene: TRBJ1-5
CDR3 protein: CASSQGFQGQPQHF
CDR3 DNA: TGCGCCAGCAGCCAAGGATTCCAGGGGCAGCCCCAGCATTTT

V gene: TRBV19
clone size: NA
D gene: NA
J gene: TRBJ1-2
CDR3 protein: CASTPSGAHYGYTF
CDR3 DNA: TGTGCCAGTACCCCTTCAGGGGCTCACTATGGCTACACCTTC

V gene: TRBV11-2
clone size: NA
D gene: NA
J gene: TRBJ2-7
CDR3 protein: CASSSLTPSPEQYF
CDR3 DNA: TGTGCCAGCAGCTCCCTTACCCCCTCGCCCGAGCAGTACTTC

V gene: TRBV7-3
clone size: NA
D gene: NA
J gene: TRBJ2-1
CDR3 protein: CASSFYQSSYNEQFF
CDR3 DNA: TGTGCCAGCAGCTTTTATCAAAGCTCCTACAATGAGCAGTTCTTC

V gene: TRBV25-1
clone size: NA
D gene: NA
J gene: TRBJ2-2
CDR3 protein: CASEGLRYTGELFF
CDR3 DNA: TGTGCCAGCGAGGGTCTCCGGTACACCGGGGAGCTGTTTTTT

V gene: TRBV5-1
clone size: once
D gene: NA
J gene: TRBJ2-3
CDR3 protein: CASSMDSADTQYF
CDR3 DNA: TGCGCCAGCAGCATGGACTCGGCAGATACGCAGTATTTT

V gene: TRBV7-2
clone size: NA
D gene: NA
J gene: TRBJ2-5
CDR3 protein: CASSLGGRGMMETQYF
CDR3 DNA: TGTGCCAGCAGCTTAGGAGGGAGGGGGATGATGGAGACCCAGTACTTC

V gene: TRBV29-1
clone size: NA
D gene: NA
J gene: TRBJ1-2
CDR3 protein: CSVFPSTGDYGYTF
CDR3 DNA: TGCAGCGTTTTTCCTTCTACGGGCGACTATGGCTACACCTTC

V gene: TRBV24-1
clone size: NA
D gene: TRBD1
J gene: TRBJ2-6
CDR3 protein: CATSDPSGTGVSGANVLTF
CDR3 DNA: TGTGCCACCAGTGACCCCTCTGGGACAGGGGTCTCTGGGGCCAACGTCCTGACTTTC

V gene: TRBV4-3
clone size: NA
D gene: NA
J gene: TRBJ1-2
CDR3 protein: CASSQVSEGGDGYTF
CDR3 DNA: TGCGCCAGCAGCCAAGTTTCAGAAGGTGGGGATGGCTACACCTTC

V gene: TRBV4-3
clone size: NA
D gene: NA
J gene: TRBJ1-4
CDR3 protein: CASSQDFGFREKLFF
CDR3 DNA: TGCGCCAGCAGCCAAGATTTTGGCTTTCGGGAAAAACTGTTTTTT

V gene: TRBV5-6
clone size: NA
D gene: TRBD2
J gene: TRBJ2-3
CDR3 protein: CASSSTSGWGTDTQYF
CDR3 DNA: TGTGCCAGCAGCTCGACTAGCGGGTGGGGCACAGATACGCAGTATTTT

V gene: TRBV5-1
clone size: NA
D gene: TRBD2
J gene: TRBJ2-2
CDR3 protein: CASTLAAGVTGELFF
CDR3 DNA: TGCGCCAGCACCCTTGCAGCGGGAGTCACCGGGGAGCTGTTTTTT

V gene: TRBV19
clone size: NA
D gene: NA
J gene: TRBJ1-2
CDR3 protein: CASSSAGDTRGGYTF
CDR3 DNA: TGTGCCAGTAGTTCGGCAGGGGACACACGAGGGGGCTACACCTTC

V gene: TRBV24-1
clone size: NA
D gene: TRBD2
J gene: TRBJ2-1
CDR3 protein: CATSDFSSGRTWNEQFF
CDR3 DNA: TGTGCCACCAGTGATTTTTCTAGCGGGAGGACGTGGAATGAGCAGTTCTTC

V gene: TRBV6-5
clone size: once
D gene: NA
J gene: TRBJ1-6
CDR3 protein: CASSPAIRNSPLHF
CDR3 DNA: TGTGCCAGCAGTCCCGCTATCAGGAATTCACCCCTCCACTTT

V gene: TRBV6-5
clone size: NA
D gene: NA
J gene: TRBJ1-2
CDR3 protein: CASARQTNYGYTF
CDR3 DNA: TGTGCCAGCGCCCGACAGACTAACTATGGCTACACCTTC

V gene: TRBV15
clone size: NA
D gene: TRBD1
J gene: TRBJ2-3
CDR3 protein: CATSRDQGQNTDTQYF
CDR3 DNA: TGTGCCACCAGCAGAGATCAGGGACAGAACACAGATACGCAGTATTTT

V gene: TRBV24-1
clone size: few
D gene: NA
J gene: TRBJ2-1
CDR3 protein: CATSDGVWVDEQFF
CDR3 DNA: TGTGCCACCAGTGATGGGGTATGGGTCGATGAGCAGTTCTTC

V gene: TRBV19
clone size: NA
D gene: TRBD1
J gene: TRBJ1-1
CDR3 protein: CASSYGTGRNTEAFF
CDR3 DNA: TGTGCCAGTAGTTACGGGACAGGGAGGAACACTGAAGCTTTCTTT

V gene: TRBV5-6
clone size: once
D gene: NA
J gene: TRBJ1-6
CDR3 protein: CASSLAGAGRAFSPLHF
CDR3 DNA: TGTGCCAGCAGCTTGGCCGGTGCCGGGAGGGCTTTTTCACCCCTCCACTTT

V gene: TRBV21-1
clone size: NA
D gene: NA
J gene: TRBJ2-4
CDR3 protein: CASSKGGRPRAIQYF
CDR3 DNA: TGTGCCAGCAGCAAAGGAGGAAGGCCGCGAGCCATTCAGTACTTC

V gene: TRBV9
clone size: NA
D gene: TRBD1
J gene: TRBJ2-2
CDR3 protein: CASSVDIGGYTGELFF
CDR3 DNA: TGTGCCAGCAGCGTAGATATAGGGGGCTACACCGGGGAGCTGTTTTTT

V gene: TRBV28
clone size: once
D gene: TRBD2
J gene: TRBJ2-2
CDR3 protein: CASSYNSGVNTGELFF
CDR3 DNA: TGTGCCAGCAGTTATAATAGCGGGGTAAACACCGGGGAGCTGTTTTTT

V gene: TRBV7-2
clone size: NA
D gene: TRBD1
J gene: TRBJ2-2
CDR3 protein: CASSRGQGIPGELFF
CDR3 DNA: TGTGCCAGCAGCCGGGGACAGGGTATTCCCGGGGAGCTGTTTTTT

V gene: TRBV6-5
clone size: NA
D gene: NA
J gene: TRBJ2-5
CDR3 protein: CASRTGPQETQYF
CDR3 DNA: TGTGCCAGCAGGACAGGCCCCCAAGAGACCCAGTACTTC

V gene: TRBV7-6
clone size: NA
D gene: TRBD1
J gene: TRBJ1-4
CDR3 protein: CASSFGTGGSEKLFF
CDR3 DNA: TGTGCCAGCAGCTTTGGGACAGGGGGCTCTGAAAAACTGTTTTTT

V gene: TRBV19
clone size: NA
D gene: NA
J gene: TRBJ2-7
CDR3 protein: CASRLKAGKGYEQYF
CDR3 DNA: TGTGCCAGTAGGCTTAAGGCAGGGAAAGGCTACGAGCAGTACTTC

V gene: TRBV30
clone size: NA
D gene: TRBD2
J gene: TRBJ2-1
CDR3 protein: CAWSLAGSSYNEQFF
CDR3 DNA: TGTGCCTGGAGCTTAGCGGGTAGCTCCTACAATGAGCAGTTCTTC

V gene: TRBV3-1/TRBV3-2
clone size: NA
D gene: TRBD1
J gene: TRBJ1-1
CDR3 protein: CASSPGQGRWRTEAFF
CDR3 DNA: TGTGCCAGCAGCCCCGGACAGGGGAGATGGAGGACTGAAGCTTTCTTT

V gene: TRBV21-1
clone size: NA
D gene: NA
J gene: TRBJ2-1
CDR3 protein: CASSRDRLSSYNEQFF
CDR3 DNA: TGTGCCAGCAGCAGAGACAGACTGAGCTCCTACAATGAGCAGTTCTTC

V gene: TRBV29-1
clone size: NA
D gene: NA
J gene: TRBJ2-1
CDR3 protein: CSVRWRSAYNEQFF
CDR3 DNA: TGCAGCGTTCGGTGGAGGAGTGCCTACAATGAGCAGTTCTTC

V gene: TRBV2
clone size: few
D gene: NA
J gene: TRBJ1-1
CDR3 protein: CASSVDTNTEAFF
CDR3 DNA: TGTGCCAGCAGTGTCGACACGAACACTGAAGCTTTCTTT

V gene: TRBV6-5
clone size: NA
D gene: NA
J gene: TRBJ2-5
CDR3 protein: CASSYFGQETQYF
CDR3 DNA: TGTGCCAGCAGTTACTTTGGACAAGAGACCCAGTACTTC

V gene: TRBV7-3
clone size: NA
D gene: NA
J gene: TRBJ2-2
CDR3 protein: CASSLSPGPGTGELFF
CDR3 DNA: TGTGCCAGCAGCTTAAGCCCGGGGCCGGGAACCGGGGAGCTGTTTTTT

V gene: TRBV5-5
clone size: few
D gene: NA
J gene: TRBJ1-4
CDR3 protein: CASNTGSREKLFF
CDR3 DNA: TGTGCCAGCAACACAGGGTCGCGGGAAAAACTGTTTTTT

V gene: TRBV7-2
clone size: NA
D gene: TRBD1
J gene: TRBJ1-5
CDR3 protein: CASSYAGTGVGQPQHF
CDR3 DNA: TGTGCCAGCAGCTACGCCGGGACAGGGGTCGGCCAGCCCCAGCATTTT

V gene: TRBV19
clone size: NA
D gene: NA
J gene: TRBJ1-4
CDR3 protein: CASSSRGGTNEKLFF
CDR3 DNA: TGTGCCAGTAGTAGCCGAGGGGGGACCAATGAAAAACTGTTTTTT

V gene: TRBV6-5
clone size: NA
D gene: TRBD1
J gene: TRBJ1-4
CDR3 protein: CASSYSRQGTNEKLFF
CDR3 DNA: TGTGCCAGCAGTTACTCGAGACAGGGAACTAATGAAAAACTGTTTTTT

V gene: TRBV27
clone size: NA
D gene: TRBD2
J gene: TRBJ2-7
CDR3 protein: CASSSGLAGGPKYEQYF
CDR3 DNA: TGTGCCAGCAGTTCCGGACTAGCGGGAGGGCCGAAGTACGAGCAGTACTTC